This T cell receptor (beta chain) was recovered during a study of T cells in Graves' hyperthyroidism and ophthalmopathy. General observations from the study: Ophthalmopathy was told apart from stable hyperthyroidism by a 13 V-J model. The blood repertoire included most of the expanded thyroid clonotypes above 0.001.

Germline assignment: CDR1 MNHEY and CDR2 SMNVEV (reference sequence). The CDR3 is 16 amino acids. Trimming shortened V by 5 bases and J by 0 bases, and 17 bases separated the two germline ends. Patients aged 18 to 65 had newly diagnosed hyperthyroidism of under 2 months' duration. Any patient presenting with uncontrolled infection, other autoimmune disease, pregnancy or lactation was left out. RNA transcripts served as the template for amplifying TCR beta CDR3 regions. TCR CDR3 underwent first-round RT-PCR with the HTBI primer set. TCRdb redid the calling of the multiplex PCR reads with MiXCR, one entry per CDR3 protein. The sample has 650,000 to 700,000 distinct CDR3 sequences; 17% are singletons. This clonotype was found a few times. What it binds is unknown.

The sample consisted of blood. The rearrangement uses TRBV27 and TRBJ2-7; the D gene is possibly TRBD1 (6 bases). The receptor was isolated from a man between 50 and 59 years old with Graves' hyperthyroidism. This chain's CDR3 is CASSPSGGQLSYEQYF. In DNA, the CDR3 is TGTGCCAGCAGTCCATCAGGCGGACAGCTCTCCTACGAGCAGTACTTC.